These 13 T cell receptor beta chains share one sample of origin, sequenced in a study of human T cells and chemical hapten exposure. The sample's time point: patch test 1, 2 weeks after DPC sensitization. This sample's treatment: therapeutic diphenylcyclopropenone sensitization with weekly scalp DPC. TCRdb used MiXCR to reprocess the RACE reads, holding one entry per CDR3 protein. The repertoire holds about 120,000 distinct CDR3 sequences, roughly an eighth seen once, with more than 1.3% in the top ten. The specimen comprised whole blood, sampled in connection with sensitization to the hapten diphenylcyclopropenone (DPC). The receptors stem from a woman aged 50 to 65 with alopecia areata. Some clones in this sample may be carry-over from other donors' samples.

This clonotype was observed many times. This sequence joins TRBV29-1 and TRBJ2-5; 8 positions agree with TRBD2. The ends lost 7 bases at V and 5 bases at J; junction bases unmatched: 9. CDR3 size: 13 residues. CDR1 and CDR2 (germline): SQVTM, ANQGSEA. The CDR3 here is CSAPRAGAETQYF. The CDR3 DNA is TGCAGCGCCCCGCGAGCGGGGGCGGAGACCCAGTACTTC.

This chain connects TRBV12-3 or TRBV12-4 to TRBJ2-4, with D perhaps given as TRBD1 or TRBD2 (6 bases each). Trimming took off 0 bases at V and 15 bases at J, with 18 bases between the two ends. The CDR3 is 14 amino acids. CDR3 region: CASSLAEGTGKMYF. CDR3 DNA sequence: TGTGCCAGCAGTTTAGCGGAGGGTACAGGGAAGATGTACTTC.

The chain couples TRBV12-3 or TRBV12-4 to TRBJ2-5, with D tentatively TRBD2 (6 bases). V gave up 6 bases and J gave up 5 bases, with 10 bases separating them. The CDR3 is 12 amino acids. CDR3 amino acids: CASREGLETQYF. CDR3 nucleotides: TGTGCCAGCAGGGAGGGGTTGGAGACCCAGTACTTC.

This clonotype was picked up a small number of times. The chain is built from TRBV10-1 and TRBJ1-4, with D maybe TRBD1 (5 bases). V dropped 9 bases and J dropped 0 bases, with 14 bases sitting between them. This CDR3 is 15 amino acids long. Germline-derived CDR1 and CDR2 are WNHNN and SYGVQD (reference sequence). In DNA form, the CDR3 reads TGCGCCAGTGATACCCCGACAGCAACTAATGAAAAACTGTTTTTT. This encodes CASDTPTATNEKLFF.

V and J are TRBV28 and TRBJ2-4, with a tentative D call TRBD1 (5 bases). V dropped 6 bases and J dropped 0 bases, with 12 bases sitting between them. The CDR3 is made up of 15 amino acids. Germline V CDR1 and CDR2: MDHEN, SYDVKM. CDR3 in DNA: TGTGCCAGCAGACCCCCGACAGAAGCCAAAAACATTCAGTACTTC. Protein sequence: CASRPPTEAKNIQYF.

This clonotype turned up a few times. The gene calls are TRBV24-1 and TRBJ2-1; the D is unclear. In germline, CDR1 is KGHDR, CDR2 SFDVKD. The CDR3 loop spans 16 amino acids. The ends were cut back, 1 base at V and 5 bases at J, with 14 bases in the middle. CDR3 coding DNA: TGTGCCACCAGTGATTTAAAATCCTTTCGCAACAATGAGCAGTTCTTC. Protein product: CATSDLKSFRNNEQFF.

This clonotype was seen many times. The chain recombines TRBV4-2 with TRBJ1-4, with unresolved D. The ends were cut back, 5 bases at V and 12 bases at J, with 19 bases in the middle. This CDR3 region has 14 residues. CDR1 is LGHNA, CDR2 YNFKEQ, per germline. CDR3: CASSGSTSRGQLFF. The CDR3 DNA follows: TGTGCCAGCAGCGGAAGTACGTCCCGGGGTCAACTGTTTTTT.

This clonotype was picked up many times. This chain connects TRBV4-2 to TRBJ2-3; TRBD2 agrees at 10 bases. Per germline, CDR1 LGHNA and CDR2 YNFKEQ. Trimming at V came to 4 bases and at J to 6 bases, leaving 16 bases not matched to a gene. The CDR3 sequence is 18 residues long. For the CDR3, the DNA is TGTGCCAGCAGCCGGAGAGCGGGAGGGCCGATGGCCACCGATACGCAGTATTTT. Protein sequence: CASSRRAGGPMATDTQYF.

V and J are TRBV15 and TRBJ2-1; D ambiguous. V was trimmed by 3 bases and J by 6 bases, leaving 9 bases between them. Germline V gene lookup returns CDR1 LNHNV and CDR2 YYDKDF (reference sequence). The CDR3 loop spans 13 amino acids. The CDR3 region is CATSRTSSNEQFF. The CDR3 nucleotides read TGTGCCACCAGCAGGACCAGCTCCAATGAGCAGTTCTTC.

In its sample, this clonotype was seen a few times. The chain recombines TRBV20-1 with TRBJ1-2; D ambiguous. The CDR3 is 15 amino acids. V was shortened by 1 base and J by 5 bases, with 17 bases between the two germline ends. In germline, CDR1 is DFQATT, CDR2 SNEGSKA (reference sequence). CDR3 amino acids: CSARAPSLAQYGYTF. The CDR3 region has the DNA TGCAGTGCTAGAGCTCCCTCATTAGCCCAATATGGCTACACCTTC.

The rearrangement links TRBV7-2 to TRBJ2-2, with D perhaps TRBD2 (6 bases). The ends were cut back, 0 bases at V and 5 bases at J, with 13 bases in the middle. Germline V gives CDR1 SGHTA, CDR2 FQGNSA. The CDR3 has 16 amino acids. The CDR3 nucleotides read TGTGCCAGCAGCTTAGCGCCCGGGGGATTGACCGGGGAGCTGTTTTTT. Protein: CASSLAPGGLTGELFF. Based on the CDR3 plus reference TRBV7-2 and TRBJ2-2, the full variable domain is GAGVSQSPSNKVTEKGKDVELRCDPISGHTALYWYRQSLGQGLEFLIYFQGNSAPDKSGLPSDRFSAERTGGSVSTLTIQRTQQEDSAVYLCASSLAPGGLTGELFFGEGSRLTVL.

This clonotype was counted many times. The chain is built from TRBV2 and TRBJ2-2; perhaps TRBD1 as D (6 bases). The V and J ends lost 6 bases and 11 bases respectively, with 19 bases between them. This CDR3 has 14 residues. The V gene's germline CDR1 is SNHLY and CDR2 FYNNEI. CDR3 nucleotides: TGTGCCAGCAGATTGGGACAAGCCGAGAGAGAGCTGTTTTTT. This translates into CASRLGQAERELFF.

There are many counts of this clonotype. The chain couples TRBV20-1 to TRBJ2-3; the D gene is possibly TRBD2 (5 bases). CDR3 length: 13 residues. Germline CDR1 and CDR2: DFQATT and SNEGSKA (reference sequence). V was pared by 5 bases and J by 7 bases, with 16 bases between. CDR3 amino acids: CSAPSGQSNTQYF. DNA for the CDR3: TGCAGTGCTCCAAGCGGCCAATCAAATACGCAGTATTTT.